This TCR beta chain was sequenced in a study of post-analysis software for immune sequencing data. Looking at the study overall: Relapsing-remitting, secondary progressive and progressive-relapsing courses of multiple sclerosis were included.

Worth noting for this clonotype: Its antigen is unknown.

Unique molecular identifiers had been added to the TCR beta cDNA libraries. MiXCR, applied by TCRdb to the PCR reads, yields one record per CDR3 protein. The sample yields around 160,000 distinct CDR3 sequences, 35% to 40% seen once. General observations from the study: In patients, a few TRBV segments were more frequent than in controls, with TRBV5-6, TRBV5-1 and TRBV20-1 among them.

The V and J ends lost 8 bases and 7 bases respectively, with 26 bases between them. Germline V CDR1 and CDR2: ENHRY, SYGVKD. This CDR3 spans 16 amino acids. The chain joins TRBV10-3 to TRBJ1-2; D may be TRBD1 (6 bases). Material: blood, obtained after autologous hematopoietic stem cell transplantation. This TCR was sampled from a girl between 5 and 17 years old with multiple sclerosis. CDR3 in amino acids: CAIGGRQAPKLFGYTF. In nucleotides, the CDR3 is TGTGCCATCGGTGGGAGACAGGCGCCTAAACTATTTGGCTACACCTTC.